This T cell receptor (beta chain) was obtained from a study of cytomegalovirus exposure and HLA in healthy donors. In the study overall: Roughly 77 million unique TCRs from HLA-typed donors made up an early data release. Study-level findings and limits: Confirmation in vitro established that a few CMV-associated chains were specific for CMV antigens. An analysis was carried out at a later point. It showed that HLA-associated TCR beta chains were more clonally expanded than equally common non-associated chains. Association of 16,951 TCR beta sequences with HLA alleles was found at 0.05 false discovery rate in a later analysis.

In the PCR, 60 Vbeta and 13 Jbeta primers were used. Only in-frame clones appear in the TCRdb table, and some are missing; sequencing was by immunoSEQ multiplex PCR. The table has under 200,000 clones, around 80% seen once. Worth noting for this clone: No antigen is known for it.

V was clipped by 0 bases and J by 7 bases, with 12 bases between them. Germline CDR1 and CDR2: LGHNA and YSLEER. The CDR3 is made up of 14 amino acids. This chain links TRBV4-3 with TRBJ1-2; TRBD1 might be the D (5 bases). Material: PBMCs. The receptor comes from a male donor in good health and CMV-seropositive. This CDR3 reads CASSQERRQIGYTF. CDR3 sequence (DNA): TGCGCCAGCAGCCAAGAAAGAAGACAGATTGGCTACACCTTC.